The rows below give T cell receptor beta chains drawn from one sample of a study of blood T cell repertoires in COVID-19. Produced via immunoSEQ multiplex PCR; TCRdb's table is partial and in-frame only. The sample lists around 270,000 clones; 80% to 90% were seen once. Specimen: PBMCs or T cells enriched from blood (not recorded which). Source of these receptors: a woman in her forties who had been exposed to COVID-19. CDR3s leave out the opening cysteine and the closing phenylalanine or tryptophan. Size values are once, few and many counts, or a class for expanded clones, and some rows have none.

>TRBJ2-2|TRBV9|once
ASSVASVDTGELF
>TRBJ1-5|TRBV28|.
ASSFLGQGQPQH
>TRBJ1-2|TRBV6-5|.
ASSTQGGTYGYT
>TRBJ2-7|TRBV5-4|.
ASSSGLAPTGEQY
>TRBJ2-1|TRBV6-5|.
ASSRTSGGAGEQF
>TRBJ2-5|TRBV4-3|.
ASSQDVGTSGETQY
>TRBJ2-1|TRBV27|.
ASLTGGNEQF
>TRBJ2-1|TRBV4-1|.
ASSHAHRGLQINEQF
>TRBJ2-2|TRBV4-3|.
ASSQDRRGGTGELF
>TRBJ1-5|TRBV2|.
ASRATGFSNQPQH
>TRBJ1-1|TRBV7-2|.
ASTLYGMNTEAF
>TRBJ1-1|TRBV5-5|.
ASSMGQGARSGEAF
>TRBJ2-7|TRBV30|few
AWSVRQVGGQY
>TRBJ1-3|TRBV29-1|.
SVELGDTIY
>TRBJ2-6|TRBV28|.
ASSKTSLPGANVLT
>TRBJ2-7|TRBV7-2|few
ASSLAYSGLNEQY
>TRBJ2-7|TRBV9|many
ASSVGTGGSYEQY
>TRBJ2-1|TRBV7-7|.
ASSLGAAGGRNEQF
>TRBJ1-5|TRBV28|.
ASSFPLRDKNQPQH
>TRBJ2-1|TRBV25-1|.
ASSELAGAQGEQF
>TRBJ1-1|TRBV10-3|.
AISQGQGNTEAF
>TRBJ2-3|TRBV7-2|.
ASSSGTSGPKY
>TRBJ1-5|TRBV30|.
AWSLAGQSNQPQH
>TRBJ2-5|TRBV7-6|.
ASSPGHQETQY
>TRBJ1-1|TRBV7-2|.
ASSLGMNTEAF
>TRBJ1-5|TRBV7-2|.
ASSQGTQSNQPQH
>TRBJ1-1|TRBV5-1|.
ASSDVSASRGAF
>TRBJ2-1|TRBV10-3|.
AISEKTLAVKNEQF
>TRBJ2-7|TRBV6-5|.
ASSYDGRGIEQY
>TRBJ1-5|TRBV29-1|.
SVGQGPQPQH
>TRBJ1-4|TRBV28|.
ASSLLGGRGEKLF
>TRBJ2-1|TRBV4-1|once
ASSPSGTYNEQF
>TRBJ2-5|TRBV12-3/TRBV12-4|.
ATRGWGETQY
>TRBJ1-3|TRBV4-3|.
ASSQALTGSGNTIY
>TRBJ2-1|TRBV7-2|.
ASSFLAGPTNEQF
>TRBJ1-2|TRBV30|.
AWTSDRLYGYT
>TRBJ1-1|TRBV6-6|.
ASSSDGSTEAF
>TRBJ1-3|TRBV12-3/TRBV12-4|few
ASSPDRVTIY
>TRBJ1-4|TRBV19|.
ASSKTGAVLGLF
>TRBJ1-1|TRBV28|.
ASSLDQGAATEAF
>TRBJ1-6|TRBV19|.
ASSGTGVNSPLH
>TRBJ2-2|TRBV7-8|.
ASSYDRGTGELF
>TRBJ2-7|TRBV5-5|.
ASSLAPSSYEQY
>TRBJ2-7|TRBV9|.
ASSASTGSSYEQY
>TRBJ2-1|TRBV15|.
ATSRDRVEQF
>TRBJ1-3|TRBV7-2|once
ASSSRTTGEYSGNTIY
>TRBJ2-1|TRBV3-1/TRBV3-2|.
ASSQTPSGEGGQF
>TRBJ2-1|TRBV11-3|.
ASTGRGKYNEQF
>TRBJ2-2|TRBV5-1|.
ASSLRGINTGELF
>TRBJ2-2|TRBV10-3|.
AISPGQGEPGELF
>TRBJ1-5|TRBV6-6|.
ASSPGERGRGNQPQH
>TRBJ2-5|TRBV7-2|.
ASSLAPGLATKTQY
>TRBJ1-2|TRBV5-4|few
ASSLQGVYGYT